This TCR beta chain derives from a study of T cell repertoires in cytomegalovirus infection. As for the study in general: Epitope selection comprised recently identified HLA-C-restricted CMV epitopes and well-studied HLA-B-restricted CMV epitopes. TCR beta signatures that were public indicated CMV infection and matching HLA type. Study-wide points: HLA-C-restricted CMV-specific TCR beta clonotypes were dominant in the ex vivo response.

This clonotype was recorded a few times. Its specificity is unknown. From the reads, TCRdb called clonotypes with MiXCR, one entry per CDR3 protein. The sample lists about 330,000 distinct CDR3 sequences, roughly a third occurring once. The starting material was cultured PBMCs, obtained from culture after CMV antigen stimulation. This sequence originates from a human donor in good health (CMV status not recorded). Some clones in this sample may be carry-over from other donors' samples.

The CDR3, as DNA: TGTGCCAGCAGCGCTGTGGACAGTTCCTACGAGCAGTACTTC. This translates into CASSAVDSSYEQYF. The rearrangement uses TRBV9 and TRBJ2-7, with a weak D call TRBD1 (6 bases). V lost 3 bases to trimming and J lost 1 base, with 11 bases between them. The CDR3 length is 14 residues. CDR1 is SGDLS and CDR2 is YYNGEE in the germline V gene.